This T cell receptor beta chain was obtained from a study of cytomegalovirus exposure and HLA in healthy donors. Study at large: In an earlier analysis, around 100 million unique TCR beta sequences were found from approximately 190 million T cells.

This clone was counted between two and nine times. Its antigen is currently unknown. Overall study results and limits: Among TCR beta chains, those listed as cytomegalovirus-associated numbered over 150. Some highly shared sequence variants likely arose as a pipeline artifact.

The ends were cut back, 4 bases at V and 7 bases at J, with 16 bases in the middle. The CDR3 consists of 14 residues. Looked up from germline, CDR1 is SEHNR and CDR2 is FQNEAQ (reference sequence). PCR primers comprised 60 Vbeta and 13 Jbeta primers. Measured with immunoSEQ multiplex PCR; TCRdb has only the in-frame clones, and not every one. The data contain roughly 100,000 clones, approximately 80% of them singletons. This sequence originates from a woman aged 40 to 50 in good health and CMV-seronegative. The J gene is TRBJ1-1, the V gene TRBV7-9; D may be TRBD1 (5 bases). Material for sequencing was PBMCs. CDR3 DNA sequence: TGTGCCAGCAGCTCTTTTGGGGCCGTAGTTGAAGCTTTCTTT. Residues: CASSSFGAVVEAFF.